A single sample is the source of the 20 T cell receptor beta chains below, sequenced in a study of Ad26.COV2.S vaccination and SARS-CoV-2 variants. Stated treatment: roughly 20 received Ad26.COV2.S at low or high dose, single or two shots; 5 received placebo; per-sample allocation not given. Each sample was drawn 63 days after the first injection (of vaccine or placebo). Some clones are missing from TCRdb's copy, which holds only in-frame ones; the method was immunoSEQ multiplex PCR. The sample has 430,000 or so clones; roughly 90% are singletons. The source was peripheral blood, collected in a trial of Ad26.COV2.S vaccine versus placebo. The origin of the receptors is a person aged 18 to 59 who received the Ad26.COV2.S COVID-19 vaccine or a placebo.

The gene calls are TRBV11-2 and TRBJ2-5; 8 bases line up with TRBD2. The CDR3 contains 14 residues. Germline lookup yields CDR1 SGHAT and CDR2 FQNNGV. V was pared by 5 bases and J by 3 bases, with 5 bases of the junction left unmatched. CDR3 loop: CASSQRAGEETQYF. In nucleotides, the CDR3 is TGTGCCAGCAGCCAGAGAGCGGGGGAAGAGACCCAGTACTTC. Complete variable domain (other parts from reference TRBV11-2 and TRBJ2-5): EAGVAQSPRYKIIEKRQSVAFWCNPISGHATLYWYQQILGQGPKLLIQFQNNGVVDDSQLPKDRFSAERLKGVDSTLKIQPAKLEDSAVYLCASSQRAGEETQYFGPGTRLLVL.

The chain couples TRBV5-4 to TRBJ2-1; the D gene is possibly TRBD2 (5 bases). The CDR3 runs 16 residues. Germline assignment: CDR1 SGHNT and CDR2 YYREEE (reference sequence). Between the trimmed V and J ends, which lost 0 bases and 0 bases, there was a span of 10 bases. The CDR3 spells CASSLAASISYNEQFF. CDR3 sequence (DNA): TGTGCCAGCAGCTTGGCCGCTAGCATCTCCTACAATGAGCAGTTCTTC.

This clone has just a few counts. The chain joins TRBV27 to TRBJ1-5; possibly TRBD1 for D (5 bases). Trimming cost V 10 bases and J 4 bases, with 20 bases left between them. Germline values: CDR1 MNHEY, CDR2 SMNVEV (reference sequence). The CDR3 length is 15 residues. The CDR3 loop is CATRKGLGVNQPQHF. The CDR3 bases are TGTGCCACCCGAAAGGGGTTGGGTGTTAATCAGCCCCAGCATTTT.

This clone has only one observation. The J gene is TRBJ1-2, the V gene TRBV29-1; 7 nucleotides agree with TRBD1. In germline, CDR1 is SQVTM, CDR2 ANQGSEA. CDR3 size: 13 residues. V lost 4 bases to trimming and J lost 2 bases; unmatched junction nucleotides: 4. The CDR3 loop reads CSVVQGENYGYTF. DNA for the CDR3: TGCAGCGTTGTGCAGGGGGAGAACTATGGCTACACCTTC.

The chain joins TRBV27 to TRBJ2-7; D might be TRBD1 (6 bases). The germline gives CDR1 MNHEY, CDR2 SMNVEV (reference sequence). V dropped 2 bases and J dropped 2 bases, with 10 bases sitting between them. The CDR3 totals 14 residues. CDR3 bases: TGTGCCAGCAGTTTACGAGGGGGACCCTACGAGCAGTACTTC. Its translation: CASSLRGGPYEQYF.

This clone has more than one count but fewer than ten. This sequence joins TRBV3-1 (or the pseudogene TRBV3-2) and TRBJ1-6; the match to TRBD1 covers 7 bases. Losses at the gene ends were 4 bases for V and 7 bases for J; bases not matched to a gene: 4. The CDR3 extends over 14 amino acids. Germline-derived CDR1 and CDR2 are LGHDT and YNNKEL (reference sequence). The CDR3 here is CASSRGTDNSPLHF. As DNA, the CDR3 is TGTGCCAGCAGCCGCGGGACAGACAATTCACCCCTCCACTTT.

J is TRBJ2-2 and V is TRBV6-4; D is undetermined. This CDR3 comprises 16 residues. Trimming stripped 6 bases from V and 0 bases from J, with 14 bases between. CDR1 MRHNA and CDR2 SNTAGT come from the germline V gene. This CDR3 is CASSALGGANTGELFF. Here the CDR3 DNA reads TGTGCCAGCAGCGCCTTAGGCGGCGCGAACACCGGGGAGCTGTTTTTT.

This clone was recorded a few times. The chain has TRBV14 and TRBJ2-2, with D uncertain. V shed 2 bases and J shed 5 bases, with 12 bases lying between them. The CDR3 sequence is 15 residues long. Germline CDR1 and CDR2: SGHDN and FVKESK. DNA for the CDR3: TGTGCCAGCAGCCAAACTCTAGTCAGGACCGGGGAGCTGTTTTTT. Protein: CASSQTLVRTGELFF.

This clone was seen just once. The chain links TRBV19 to TRBJ1-3; possible D gene TRBD1, 6 bases. Trimming removed 5 bases at V and 3 bases at J, with 8 bases between. Germline CDR1 is LNHDA and CDR2 is SQIVND (reference sequence). This CDR3 region has 13 residues. This CDR3 is CASSGTFGNTIYF. CDR3 nucleotide sequence: TGTGCCAGTAGTGGGACATTTGGAAACACCATATATTTT.

The V and J genes are TRBV4-1 and TRBJ2-7, with TRBD1 as a possible D gene (6 bases). Germline V CDR1 and CDR2: MGHRA, YSYEKL. Trimming took off 4 bases at V and 4 bases at J, with 14 bases between the two ends. CDR3 length equals 14 residues. The CDR3 DNA reads as TGCGCCAGCAGCCGGGACACTTCACCTTACGAGCAGTACTTC. This encodes CASSRDTSPYEQYF.

This chain uses TRBV5-4 with TRBJ2-1, with 13 bases lining up with TRBD2. Per germline, CDR1 SGHNT and CDR2 YYREEE (reference sequence). J gave up 6 bases and V 2 bases, and 2 bases lay outside the gene matches. The CDR3 is 15 residues long. CDR3 bases: TGTGCCAGCAGCTTTACTAGCGGGAGGGCCAATGAGCAGTTCTTC. Residues: CASSFTSGRANEQFF.

The chain uses TRBV12-5 and TRBJ1-1; no reliable D call. V was cut by 0 bases and J by 1 base, with 6 bases left in between. The CDR3 covers 14 residues. The germline V gene has CDR1 LGHNT and CDR2 FRNRAP. The CDR3 DNA reads TGTGCTAGTGGTTTGGTCCGTCGGAACACTGAAGCTTTCTTT. This gives the protein CASGLVRRNTEAFF.

This clone occurred once. The V and J genes are TRBV9 and TRBJ2-7; D assignment may be TRBD1 or TRBD2 (6 bases each). The germline V gene encodes CDR1 SGDLS and CDR2 YYNGEE. Trimming cost V 4 bases and J 4 bases, with 18 bases left between them. The CDR3 totals 15 residues. CDR3 sequence reads: CASSPQGWGAYEQYF. For the CDR3, the DNA is TGTGCCAGCAGCCCCCAGGGGTGGGGGGCTTACGAGCAGTACTTC.

The V call is TRBV29-1, the J call TRBJ2-7, with 10 bases aligning to TRBD1. Trimming removed 5 bases from V and 5 bases from J; junction bases left unmatched: 9. The CDR3 contains 14 residues. Germline V gene data show CDR1 as SQVTM and CDR2 as ANQGSEA. In nucleotides, the CDR3 is TGCAGCGTTTCTCCCGGACAGGGGGGCAACGAGCAGTACTTC. Its translation is CSVSPGQGGNEQYF.

This clone has a single count. This chain links TRBV2 with TRBJ2-2; D is perhaps TRBD1 (6 bases). Germline V gene lookup returns CDR1 SNHLY and CDR2 FYNNEI. The V gene lost 6 bases and the J gene lost 2 bases, with 10 bases spanning the gap. The CDR3 has 14 residues. The CDR3 protein is CASRSDSNTGELFF. The CDR3, as DNA: TGTGCCAGCAGGTCGGACAGCAACACCGGGGAGCTGTTTTTT.

This chain uses TRBV6-5 with TRBJ2-7; 7 bases are shared with TRBD2. V gave up 7 bases and J gave up 0 bases; unmatched junction bases: 9. The CDR3 runs to 15 residues. The germline CDR1 and CDR2 sequences are MNHEY and SVGAGI. CDR3 sequence reads: CASTRETFVSYEQYF. For the CDR3, the DNA is TGTGCCAGCACGCGGGAGACATTCGTCTCCTACGAGCAGTACTTC.

The V and J genes are TRBV18 and TRBJ2-5; no reliable D call. This CDR3 is 12 amino acids long. V lost 3 bases, J lost 3 bases, and 5 bases lay in between. From germline, CDR1 is KGHSH and CDR2 LQKENI. The CDR3 reads CASSPWEETQYF. CDR3 in DNA: TGTGCCAGCTCACCCTGGGAAGAGACCCAGTACTTC. Complete variable domain (other parts from reference TRBV18 and TRBJ2-5): NAGVMQNPRHLVRRRGQEARLRCSPMKGHSHVYWYRQLPEEGLKFMVYLQKENIIDESGMPKERFSAEFPKEGPSILRIQQVVRGDSAAYFCASSPWEETQYFGPGTRLLVL.

V and J are TRBV5-1 and TRBJ2-7; TRBD1 or TRBD2 may be the D gene (5 bases each). Germline CDR1 is SGHRS and CDR2 is YFSETQ. This CDR3 region has 15 residues. The V end lost 4 bases, the J end lost 5 bases, and 19 bases lay between the germline ends. This CDR3 reads CASSMTLGAGHEQYF. In DNA, the CDR3 is TGCGCCAGCAGCATGACACTAGGGGCCGGGCACGAGCAGTACTTC. Drawing the rest from reference TRBV5-1 and TRBJ2-7, the complete variable domain is KAGVTQTPRYLIKTRGQQVTLSCSPISGHRSVSWYQQTPGQGLQFLFEYFSETQRNKGNFPGRFSGRQFSNSRSEMNVSTLELGDSALYLCASSMTLGAGHEQYFGPGTRLTVT.

This rearrangement joins TRBV23-1 to TRBJ2-1; D ambiguous. TRBV23-1 is designated an ORF whose function remains uncertain. Trimming cost V 4 bases and J 9 bases, with 19 bases left between them. This CDR3 has 15 residues. As DNA, the CDR3 is TGCGCCAGCAGTCCCGGCTGGCCTGGATGGGTTGAGCAGTTCTTC. This encodes CASSPGWPGWVEQFF.

Written as DNA, the CDR3 is TGTGCCAGCAGCGTAGCTCTAGGTAATGGCTACACCTTC. Amino acids: CASSVALGNGYTF. The rearrangement uses TRBV9 and TRBJ1-2, with unresolved D. V was clipped by 0 bases and J by 6 bases, with 9 bases between them. Germline V gene data show CDR1 as SGDLS and CDR2 as YYNGEE. This CDR3 contains 13 residues.